These T cell receptor beta chains were read from a single sample in a study of cytomegalovirus exposure and HLA in healthy donors. Profiling relied on immunoSEQ multiplex PCR, and the TCRdb table lists in-frame clones only, not all of them. Of 90,000 to 120,000 clones detected, around 76% appear once; the ten largest clones hold approximately 3.6%. The sample consisted of PBMCs. Receptors were obtained from a woman aged 45 to 65 in good health and CMV-seropositive. CDR3s include the opening cysteine and the closing phenylalanine or tryptophan. The D gene is left open where the match is weak. The listing skips clone size in some rows; elsewhere it reads once, few, many or a size class.

V gene: TRBV9; clone size: once; J gene: TRBJ2-2; D gene: TRBD1; CDR3 DNA: TGTGCCAGCAGCGGGACAGGGGGCAGCGGGGAGCTGTTTTTT; CDR3 protein: CASSGTGGSGELFF
V gene: TRBV7-3; clone size: NA; J gene: TRBJ2-1; D gene: NA; CDR3 DNA: TGTGCCAGCAGCTTTCAGGGATACAATGAGCAGTTCTTC; CDR3 protein: CASSFQGYNEQFF
V gene: TRBV6-1; clone size: once; J gene: TRBJ1-3; D gene: NA; CDR3 DNA: TGTGCCAGCAGTGAATGGGCGTTCGTCGGAAACACCATATATTTT; CDR3 protein: CASSEWAFVGNTIYF
V gene: TRBV14; clone size: NA; J gene: TRBJ2-1; D gene: NA; CDR3 DNA: TGTGCCAGCAGCCCTACTAAGCGGGTAGCCTACAATGAGCAGTTCTTC; CDR3 protein: CASSPTKRVAYNEQFF
V gene: TRBV4-1; clone size: NA; J gene: TRBJ2-6; D gene: NA; CDR3 DNA: TGCGCCAGCAGCCACCCCCAGGCCAACGTCCTGACTTTC; CDR3 protein: CASSHPQANVLTF
V gene: TRBV7-8; clone size: NA; J gene: TRBJ1-5; D gene: TRBD1; CDR3 DNA: TGTGCCAGCAGCTTATATCCCCGCAGGGGGAGCAATCAGCCCCAGCATTTT; CDR3 protein: CASSLYPRRGSNQPQHF
V gene: TRBV2; clone size: NA; J gene: TRBJ1-1; D gene: TRBD1; CDR3 DNA: TGTGCCAGTACTCAGACAGGGTCAGGTGTGAACACTGAAGCTTTCTTT; CDR3 protein: CASTQTGSGVNTEAFF
V gene: TRBV29-1; clone size: few; J gene: TRBJ1-1; D gene: NA; CDR3 DNA: TGCAGCGCGGGACAATTAATGAACACTGAAGCTTTCTTT; CDR3 protein: CSAGQLMNTEAFF
V gene: TRBV5-1; clone size: NA; J gene: TRBJ1-6; D gene: TRBD1; CDR3 DNA: TGCGCCAGCAGCTCCAACAGCCTACGACAGGGCAACAGCTCCTATAATTCACCCCTCCACTTT; CDR3 protein: CASSSNSLRQGNSSYNSPLHF
V gene: TRBV5-1; clone size: NA; J gene: TRBJ2-7; D gene: NA; CDR3 DNA: TGCGCCAGCAGCCTGGGAGGTTACGAGCAGTACTTC; CDR3 protein: CASSLGGYEQYF
V gene: TRBV14; clone size: NA; J gene: TRBJ1-4; D gene: TRBD1; CDR3 DNA: TGTGCCAGCAGCCAAGTATCCCGGGACAGGAATGAAAAACTGTTTTTT; CDR3 protein: CASSQVSRDRNEKLFF
V gene: TRBV7-3; clone size: few; J gene: TRBJ2-1; D gene: TRBD2; CDR3 DNA: TGTGCCAGCTCTAGCGGGGGGGCGAATGAGCAGTTCTTC; CDR3 protein: CASSSGGANEQFF
V gene: TRBV9; clone size: NA; J gene: TRBJ2-1; D gene: TRBD1; CDR3 DNA: TGTGCCAGCAGCGTGGGGGGGACAGGGAACAATGAGCAGTTCTTC; CDR3 protein: CASSVGGTGNNEQFF
V gene: TRBV5-1; clone size: NA; J gene: TRBJ2-1; D gene: TRBD2; CDR3 DNA: TGCGCCAGCAGCCCCTGGCGGGGGGCTGACAATGAGCAGTTCTTC; CDR3 protein: CASSPWRGADNEQFF
V gene: TRBV5-1; clone size: NA; J gene: TRBJ1-2; D gene: TRBD1; CDR3 DNA: TGCGCCAGCAGCGACGGGACAGGGGTGGACTATGGCTACACCTTC; CDR3 protein: CASSDGTGVDYGYTF
V gene: TRBV7-2; clone size: NA; J gene: TRBJ2-1; D gene: TRBD2; CDR3 DNA: TGTGCCAGCAGCGTAGCGGGAGGCACTGAGCAGTTCTTC; CDR3 protein: CASSVAGGTEQFF
V gene: TRBV11-2; clone size: NA; J gene: TRBJ1-2; D gene: NA; CDR3 DNA: TGTGCCAGCAGCTTAGATCCTGGGGGGGGGCCTGACTGGCTGAACTATGGCTACACCTTC; CDR3 protein: CASSLDPGGGPDWLNYGYTF
V gene: TRBV5-1; clone size: NA; J gene: TRBJ2-7; D gene: TRBD2; CDR3 DNA: TGCGCCAGCAGCGGGGGACTAGCGGGGGCCGCCTACGAGCAGTACTTC; CDR3 protein: CASSGGLAGAAYEQYF
V gene: TRBV12-1; clone size: NA; J gene: TRBJ2-7; D gene: NA; CDR3 DNA: TGTGCCAGCAGCTTTTCTGAAGCGCCTCGACTAGCGGGAGAGCTCTACGAGCAGTACTTC; CDR3 protein: CASSFSEAPRLAGELYEQYF
V gene: TRBV9; clone size: NA; J gene: TRBJ1-4; D gene: NA; CDR3 DNA: TGTGCCAGCAGCGGCAGGGTTGCAACTAATGAAAAACTGTTTTTT; CDR3 protein: CASSGRVATNEKLFF